A single sample gave rise to the 7 T cell receptor beta chains below, sequenced in a study of shared clonotypes between healthy human individuals. Repertoires were generated with immunoSEQ multiplex PCR, while TCRdb's copy carries only in-frame clones and drops some. This table holds approximately 2,000,000 clones, approximately 92% found once. CD45RO-negative cells were positively selected for CCR7, leaving out terminally differentiated effector memory CD45RA+ cells. The specimen sequenced was naive CD8+ T cells from PBMCs. Every receptor here comes from a man aged 18 to 29 in good health. Some clones in this sample may be carry-over from other donors' samples.

The chain is built from TRBV27 and TRBJ2-1, with D tentatively TRBD2 (6 bases). The CDR3 consists of 14 residues. Germline V gene data show CDR1 as MNHEY and CDR2 as SMNVEV (reference sequence). V lost 4 bases, J lost 7 bases, and 14 bases lay in between. The CDR3 loop reads CASSWDEAGNEQFF. DNA of the CDR3: TGTGCCAGCAGTTGGGACGAGGCGGGGAATGAGCAGTTCTTC.

The chain employs TRBV7-2 and TRBJ2-3; the D gene could be TRBD1 or TRBD2 (5 bases each). V lost 5 bases to trimming and J lost 4 bases, with 10 bases between them. CDR3 size: 13 residues. Per germline, CDR1 SGHTA and CDR2 FQGNSA. The CDR3 region is CASSSQGADTQYF. The CDR3 DNA sequence: TGTGCCAGCAGCAGTCAGGGAGCAGATACGCAGTATTTT.

Worth noting for this clone: The same CDR3 is also encoded by other DNA sequences in this sample. The chain joins TRBV27 to TRBJ1-1; D is perhaps TRBD1 (6 bases). Germline assignment: CDR1 MNHEY and CDR2 SMNVEV (reference sequence). V was pared by 2 bases and J by 1 base, with 8 bases between. The CDR3 extends over 14 amino acids. In DNA, the CDR3 is TGTGCCAGCAGTTTAGTAGGGGGGAACACTGAAGCTTTCTTT. Its translation is CASSLVGGNTEAFF.

The V call is TRBV2, the J call TRBJ2-3; 9 bases map to TRBD2. The CDR3 is made up of 16 amino acids. The trim removed 4 bases at V and 6 bases at J, leaving 11 bases unmatched. In germline, CDR1 is SNHLY, CDR2 FYNNEI. CDR3 loop: CASSGLAETLWDTQYF. CDR3 nucleotides: TGTGCCAGCAGTGGACTAGCGGAGACTTTATGGGATACGCAGTATTTT.

This chain uses TRBV4-1 with TRBJ2-3; D is unresolved. V was pared by 0 bases and J by 7 bases, with 5 bases between. The V gene's germline CDR1 is MGHRA and CDR2 YSYEKL. CDR3 size: 12 residues. The CDR3: CASSQDRYTQYF. CDR3 DNA: TGCGCCAGCAGCCAAGATCGTTATACGCAGTATTTT.

The chain is built from TRBV10-3 and TRBJ2-1; 11 nucleotides line up with TRBD2. V gave up 6 bases and J gave up 9 bases; unmatched junction bases: 4. In germline, CDR1 is ENHRY, CDR2 SYGVKD. This CDR3 is built from 13 residues. The chain's CDR3 is CAIRLSGRGEQFF. DNA for the CDR3: TGTGCCATCAGACTTAGCGGGAGGGGTGAGCAGTTCTTC.

The J gene is TRBJ2-1, the V gene TRBV5-5; D unresolved. V was trimmed by 1 base and J by 0 bases, leaving 8 bases between them. Germline V gene data show CDR1 as SGHKS and CDR2 as YYEKEE (reference sequence). The CDR3 has 15 amino acids. This CDR3 reads CASSLYAISYNEQFF. CDR3 in DNA: TGTGCCAGCAGCTTGTACGCGATCTCCTACAATGAGCAGTTCTTC.